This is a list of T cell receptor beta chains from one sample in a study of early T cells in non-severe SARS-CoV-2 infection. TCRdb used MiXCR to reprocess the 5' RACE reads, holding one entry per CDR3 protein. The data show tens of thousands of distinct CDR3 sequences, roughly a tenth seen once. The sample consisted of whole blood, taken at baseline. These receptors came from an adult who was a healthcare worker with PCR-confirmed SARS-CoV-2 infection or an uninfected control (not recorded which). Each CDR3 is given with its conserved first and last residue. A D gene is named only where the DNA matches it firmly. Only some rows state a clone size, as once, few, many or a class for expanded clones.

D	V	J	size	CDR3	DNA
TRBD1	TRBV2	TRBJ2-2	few	CASRGQVYTGELFF	TGTGCCAGCAGAGGACAGGTGTACACCGGGGAGCTGTTTTTT
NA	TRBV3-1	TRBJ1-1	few	CASSQGGGSTEAFF	TGTGCCAGCAGCCAAGGAGGGGGGAGCACTGAAGCTTTCTTT
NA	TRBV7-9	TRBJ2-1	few	CASSLQGGPYNEQFF	TGTGCCAGCAGCTTACAGGGGGGCCCCTACAATGAGCAGTTCTTC
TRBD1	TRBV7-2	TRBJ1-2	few	CASSLSGTGKHGYTF	TGTGCCAGCAGCCTCTCCGGGACAGGGAAGCATGGCTACACCTTC
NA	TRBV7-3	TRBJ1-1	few	CASSLNAGEGTEAFF	TGTGCCAGCAGCTTAAACGCAGGGGAGGGCACTGAAGCTTTCTTT
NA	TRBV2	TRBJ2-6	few	CASSLIRSGANVLTF	TGTGCCAGCAGTTTGATACGCTCTGGGGCCAACGTCCTGACTTTC
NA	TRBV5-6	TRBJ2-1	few	CASSLSGTSSYNEQFF	TGTGCCAGCAGCTTGTCCGGGACATCCTCCTACAATGAGCAGTTCTTC
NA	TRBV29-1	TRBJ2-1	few	CSVQRGLNEQFF	TGCAGCGTGCAGAGAGGTCTCAATGAGCAGTTCTTC
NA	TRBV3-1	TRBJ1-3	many	CASSQVWLGGEGNTIYF	TGTGCCAGCAGCCAAGTTTGGCTCGGGGGAGAAGGAAACACCATATATTTT
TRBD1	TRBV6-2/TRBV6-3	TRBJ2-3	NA	CASRPYRGGSDTQYF	TGTGCCAGCAGACCCTACAGGGGTGGATCAGATACGCAGTATTTT
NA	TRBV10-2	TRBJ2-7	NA	CASSEGVLPYEQYF	TGCGCCAGCAGTGAAGGAGTCCTCCCCTACGAGCAGTACTTC
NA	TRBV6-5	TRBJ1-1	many	CASSYRQLTEAFF	TGTGCCAGCAGTTACAGGCAGCTCACTGAAGCTTTCTTT
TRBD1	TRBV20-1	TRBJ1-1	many	CSARLRQGNLNTEAFF	TGCAGTGCCAGACTCCGACAGGGGAACTTGAACACTGAAGCTTTCTTT
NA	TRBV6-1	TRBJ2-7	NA	CASSEEVPLTYEQYF	TGTGCCAGCAGTGAGGAGGTCCCTCTCACCTACGAGCAGTACTTC
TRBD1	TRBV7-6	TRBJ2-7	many	CASSLEGAFSYEQYF	TGTGCCAGCAGCTTAGAGGGGGCCTTTTCCTACGAGCAGTACTTC
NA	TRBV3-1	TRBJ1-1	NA	CASSHPGTEAFF	TGTGCCAGCAGCCACCCAGGGACTGAAGCTTTCTTT
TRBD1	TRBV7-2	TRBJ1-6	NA	CASSLAGTGRNSPLHF	TGTGCCAGCAGCTTAGCGGGGACAGGGAGAAATTCACCCCTCCACTTT
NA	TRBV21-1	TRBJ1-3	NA	CASSNRGRLSGNTIYF	TGTGCCAGCAGCAATAGGGGCCGACTCTCTGGAAACACCATATATTTT
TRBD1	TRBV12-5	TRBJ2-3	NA	CASGSDREPTDTQYF	TGTGCTAGTGGTTCCGACAGGGAACCCACAGATACGCAGTATTTT
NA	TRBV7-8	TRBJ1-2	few	CASSPEWGVDYGYTF	TGTGCCAGCAGCCCTGAGTGGGGAGTGGACTATGGCTACACCTTC
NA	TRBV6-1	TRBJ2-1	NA	CASSGRVRSEEQFF	TGTGCCAGCAGTGGGAGGGTCCGTTCAGAGGAGCAGTTCTTC
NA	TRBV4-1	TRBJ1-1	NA	CASSKGMQGGTEAFF	TGCGCCAGCAGCAAGGGGATGCAAGGGGGCACTGAAGCTTTCTTT
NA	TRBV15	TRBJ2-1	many	CATSNPRGGDHEQFF	TGTGCCACCAGCAACCCTCGTGGCGGGGATCATGAGCAGTTCTTC
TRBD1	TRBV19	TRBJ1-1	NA	CAITPTGALNTEAFF	TGTGCCATTACGCCGACAGGGGCTTTGAACACTGAAGCTTTCTTT
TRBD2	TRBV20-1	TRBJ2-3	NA	CSARWGTSGSTDTQYF	TGCAGTGCTAGGTGGGGAACTAGCGGGAGCACAGATACGCAGTATTTT
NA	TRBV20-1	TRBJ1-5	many	CSARRGGSNQPQHF	TGCAGTGCTAGGAGGGGCGGTAGCAATCAGCCCCAGCATTTT
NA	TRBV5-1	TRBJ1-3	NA	CASSLNGGGSGNTIYF	TGCGCCAGCAGCTTGAATGGGGGAGGCTCTGGAAACACCATATATTTT
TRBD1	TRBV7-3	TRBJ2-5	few	CASSPGQGVETQYF	TGTGCCAGCAGCCCGGGACAGGGGGTAGAGACCCAGTACTTC
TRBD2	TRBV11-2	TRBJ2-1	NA	CASSLTGGNEQFF	TGTGCCAGCAGCCTTACGGGGGGGAATGAGCAGTTCTTC
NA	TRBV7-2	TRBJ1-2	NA	CASSLGQQRYGYTF	TGTGCCAGCAGCTTAGGACAGCAACGCTATGGCTACACCTTC
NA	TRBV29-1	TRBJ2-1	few	CSVSDSYNEQFF	TGCAGCGTTTCGGACAGTTACAATGAGCAGTTCTTC
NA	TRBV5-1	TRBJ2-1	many	CASSLVGGGYHNEQFF	TGCGCCAGCAGCTTGGTCGGCGGGGGCTACCACAATGAGCAGTTCTTC
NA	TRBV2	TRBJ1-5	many	CASMPGTGPQHF	TGTGCCAGCATGCCGGGCACAGGACCCCAGCATTTT